This TCR beta chain was documented in a study of blood T cell repertoires in COVID-19. Looking at the study overall: Sites in the United States, Italy and Spain provided acute and convalescent COVID-19 samples. Sources were T cells, B-cell-depleted T cells, or PBMCs; the material itself was cDNA or gDNA.

In the original analysis: Amplified reference gene primers provided the basis for estimating nucleated cell counts. TCRdb's table, derived via immunoSEQ multiplex PCR, lists solely in-frame clones and lacks some. D and trimming come from the DNA, and the V and J calls and clone size come from that table. The profile covers approximately 180,000 clones, with around nine tenths appearing a single time and 0.5% to 0.65% taken by the ten largest. The V gene's germline CDR1 is SGHRS and CDR2 YFSETQ. The CDR3 covers 15 residues. V was pared by 4 bases and J by 1 base, with 4 bases of the junction left unmatched. This clone occurred a few times.

The material sequenced was peripheral blood. This clonotype originated in a man aged 50 to 60 with acute or convalescent COVID-19. The chain combines TRBV5-1 with TRBJ1-2, with 10 nucleotides matching TRBD1. The CDR3 spells CASSLRTGGNYGYTF. The CDR3, as DNA: TGCGCCAGCAGCCTCCGGACAGGGGGTAACTATGGCTACACCTTC.